This T cell receptor (beta chain) emerged from a study of breast tumors, draining lymph nodes, adjacent tissues. V was cut by 5 bases and J by 4 bases, with 8 bases left in between. The length of the CDR3 is 12 residues. Germline V gives CDR1 SQVTM, CDR2 ANQGSEA. Samples came from axillary lymph nodes draining the breast cancer. Findings and limits, study-wide: Data fit most tumor T cells coming from lymph node, expanding in tumor. Tumor TCR diversity was below lymph nodes but above nontumor tissue. Data only fit, rather than demonstrated, lymph node origin of most tumor T cells.

This clonotype was seen many times. Its specificity is unknown. TCRdb recomputed calls from the multiplex PCR reads with MiXCR, one row per CDR3 protein. The table has around 130,000 distinct CDR3 sequences, just under 20% seen once; the top ten hold roughly 3.5%. The origin of this receptor is a female donor with breast cancer. Some clones in this sample may be carry-over from other donors' samples. The chain links TRBV29-1 to TRBJ2-2, with no clear D. Input material: axillary lymph node tissue. The CDR3 protein is CSVSEPTGELFF. The CDR3 DNA reads TGCAGCGTTTCAGAACCCACCGGGGAGCTGTTTTTT.